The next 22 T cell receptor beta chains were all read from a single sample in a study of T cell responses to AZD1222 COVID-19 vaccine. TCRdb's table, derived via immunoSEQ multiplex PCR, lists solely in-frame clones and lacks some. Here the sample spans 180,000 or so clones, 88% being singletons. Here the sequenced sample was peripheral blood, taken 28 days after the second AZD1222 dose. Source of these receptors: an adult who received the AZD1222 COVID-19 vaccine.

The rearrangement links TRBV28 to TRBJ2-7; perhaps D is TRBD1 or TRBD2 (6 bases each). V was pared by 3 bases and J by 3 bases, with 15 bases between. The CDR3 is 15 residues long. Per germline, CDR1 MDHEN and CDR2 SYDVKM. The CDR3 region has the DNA TGTGCCAGCAGTTTCGTGGGTGGGGGGCGCTACGAGCAGTACTTC. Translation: CASSFVGGGRYEQYF.

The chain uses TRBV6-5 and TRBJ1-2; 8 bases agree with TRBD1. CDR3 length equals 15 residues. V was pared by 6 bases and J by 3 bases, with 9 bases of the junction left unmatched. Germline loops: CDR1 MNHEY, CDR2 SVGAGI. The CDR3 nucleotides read TGTGCCAGCAGCGCCGCACAGGGGGGAGACTATGGCTACACCTTC. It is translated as CASSAAQGGDYGYTF.

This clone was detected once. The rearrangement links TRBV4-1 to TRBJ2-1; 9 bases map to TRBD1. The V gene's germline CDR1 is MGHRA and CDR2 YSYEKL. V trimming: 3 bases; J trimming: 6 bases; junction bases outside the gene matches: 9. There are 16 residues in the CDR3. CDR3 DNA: TGCGCCAGCAGCCAGCCTCCGGGACAGGGCCGCAATGAGCAGTTCTTC. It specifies CASSQPPGQGRNEQFF.

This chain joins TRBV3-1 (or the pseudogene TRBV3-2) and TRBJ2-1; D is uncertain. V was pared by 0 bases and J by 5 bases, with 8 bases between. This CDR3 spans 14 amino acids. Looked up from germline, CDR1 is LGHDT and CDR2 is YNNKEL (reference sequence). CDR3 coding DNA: TGTGCCAGCAGCCAAGATCTCGTAAACAATGAGCAGTTCTTC. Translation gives CASSQDLVNNEQFF.

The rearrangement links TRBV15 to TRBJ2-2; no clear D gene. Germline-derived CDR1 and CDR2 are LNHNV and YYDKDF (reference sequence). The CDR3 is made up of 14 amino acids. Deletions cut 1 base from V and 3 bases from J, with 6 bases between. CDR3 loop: CATSRVKDTGELFF. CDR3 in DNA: TGTGCCACCAGCAGAGTGAAAGACACCGGGGAGCTGTTTTTT.

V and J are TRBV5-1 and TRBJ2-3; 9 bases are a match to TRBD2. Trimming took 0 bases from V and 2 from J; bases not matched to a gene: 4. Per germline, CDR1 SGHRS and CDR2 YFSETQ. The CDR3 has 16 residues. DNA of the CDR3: TGCGCCAGCAGCTTGGATCGACTAGCGGCCACAGATACGCAGTATTTT. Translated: CASSLDRLAATDTQYF.

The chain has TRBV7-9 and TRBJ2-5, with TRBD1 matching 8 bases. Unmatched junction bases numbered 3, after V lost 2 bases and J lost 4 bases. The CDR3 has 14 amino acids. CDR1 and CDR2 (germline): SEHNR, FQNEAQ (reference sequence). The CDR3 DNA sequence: TGTGCCAGCAGCTTACCAGGGGGCGCAGAGACCCAGTACTTC. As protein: CASSLPGGAETQYF. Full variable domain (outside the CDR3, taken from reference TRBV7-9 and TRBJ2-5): DTGVSQNPRHKITKRGQNVTFRCDPISEHNRLYWYRQTLGQGPEFLTYFQNEAQLEKSRLLSDRFSAERPKGSFSTLEIQRTEQGDSAMYLCASSLPGGAETQYFGPGTRLLVL.

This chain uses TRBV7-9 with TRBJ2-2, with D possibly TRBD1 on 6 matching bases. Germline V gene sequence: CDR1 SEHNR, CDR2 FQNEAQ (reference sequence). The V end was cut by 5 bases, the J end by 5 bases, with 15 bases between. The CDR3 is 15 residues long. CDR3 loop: CASSPPGDITGELFF. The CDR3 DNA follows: TGTGCCAGCAGCCCACCCGGGGACATTACCGGGGAGCTGTTTTTT.

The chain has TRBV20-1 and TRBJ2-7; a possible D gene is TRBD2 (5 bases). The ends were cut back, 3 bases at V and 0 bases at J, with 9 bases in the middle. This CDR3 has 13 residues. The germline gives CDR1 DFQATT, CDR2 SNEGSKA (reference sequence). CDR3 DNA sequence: TGCAGTGCTAGTCGGCGGGCCTCCTACGAGCAGTACTTC. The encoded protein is CSASRRASYEQYF.

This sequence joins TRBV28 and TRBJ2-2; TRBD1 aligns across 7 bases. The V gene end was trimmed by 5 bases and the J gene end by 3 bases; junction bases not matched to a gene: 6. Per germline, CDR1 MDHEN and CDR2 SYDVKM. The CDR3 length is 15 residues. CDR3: CASSHQGQHTGELFF. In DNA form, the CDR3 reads TGTGCCAGCAGTCACCAGGGACAGCACACCGGGGAGCTGTTTTTT.

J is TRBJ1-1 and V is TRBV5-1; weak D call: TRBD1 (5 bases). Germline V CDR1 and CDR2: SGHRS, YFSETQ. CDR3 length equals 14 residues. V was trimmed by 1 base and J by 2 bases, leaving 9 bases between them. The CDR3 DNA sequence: TGCGCCAGCAGCTTGACAGGAGGTAACACTGAAGCTTTCTTT. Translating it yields CASSLTGGNTEAFF.

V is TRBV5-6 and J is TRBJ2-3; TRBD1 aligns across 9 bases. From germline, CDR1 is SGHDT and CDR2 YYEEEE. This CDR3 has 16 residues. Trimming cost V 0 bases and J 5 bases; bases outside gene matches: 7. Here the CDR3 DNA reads TGTGCCAGCAGCTTGGTGGGACAGGGTTTCTTAGATACGCAGTATTTT. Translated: CASSLVGQGFLDTQYF.

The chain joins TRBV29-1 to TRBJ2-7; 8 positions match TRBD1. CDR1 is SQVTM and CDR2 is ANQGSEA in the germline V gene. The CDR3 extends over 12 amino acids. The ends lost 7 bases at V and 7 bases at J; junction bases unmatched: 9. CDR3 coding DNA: TGCAGCGGATATACAGGGGGATTTGAGCAGTACTTC. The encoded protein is CSGYTGGFEQYF.

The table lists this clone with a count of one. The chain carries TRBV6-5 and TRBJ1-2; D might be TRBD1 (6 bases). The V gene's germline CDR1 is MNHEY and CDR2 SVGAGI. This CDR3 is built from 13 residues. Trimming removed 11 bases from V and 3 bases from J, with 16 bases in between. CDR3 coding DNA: TGTGCCGGCCTCCGACAGGCTGACTATGGCTACACCTTC. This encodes CAGLRQADYGYTF.

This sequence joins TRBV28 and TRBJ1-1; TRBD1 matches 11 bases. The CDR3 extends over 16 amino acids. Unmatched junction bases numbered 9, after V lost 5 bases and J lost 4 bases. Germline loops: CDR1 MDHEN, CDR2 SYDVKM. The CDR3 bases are TGTGCCAGCAGTACGGGAGGACAGGGGGCTTCCACTGAAGCTTTCTTT. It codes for CASSTGGQGASTEAFF.

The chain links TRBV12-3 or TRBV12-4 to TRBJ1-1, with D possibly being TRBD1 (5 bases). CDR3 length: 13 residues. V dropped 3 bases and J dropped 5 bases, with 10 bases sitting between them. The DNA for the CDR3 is TGTGCCAGCAGTTTTGAGGGGAGAACTGAAGCTTTCTTT. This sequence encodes CASSFEGRTEAFF.

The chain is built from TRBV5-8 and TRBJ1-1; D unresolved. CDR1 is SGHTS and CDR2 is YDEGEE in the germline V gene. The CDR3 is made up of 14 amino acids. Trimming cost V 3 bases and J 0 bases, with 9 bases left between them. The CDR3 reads CASSYRRVNTEAFF. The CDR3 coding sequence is TGTGCCAGCAGCTACCGGCGGGTGAACACTGAAGCTTTCTTT.

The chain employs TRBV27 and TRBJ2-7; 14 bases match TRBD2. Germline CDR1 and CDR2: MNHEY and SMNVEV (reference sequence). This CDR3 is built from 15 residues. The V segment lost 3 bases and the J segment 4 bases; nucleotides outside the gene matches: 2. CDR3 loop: CASSFGTSGSYEQYF. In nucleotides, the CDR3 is TGTGCCAGCAGTTTCGGGACTAGCGGGAGTTACGAGCAGTACTTC.

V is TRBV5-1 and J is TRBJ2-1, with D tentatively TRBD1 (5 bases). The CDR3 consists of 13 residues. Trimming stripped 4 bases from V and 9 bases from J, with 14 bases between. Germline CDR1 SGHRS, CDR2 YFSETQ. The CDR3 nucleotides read TGCGCCAGCAGCCTGGGGCTCGCCGGTGAGCAGTTCTTC. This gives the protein CASSLGLAGEQFF.

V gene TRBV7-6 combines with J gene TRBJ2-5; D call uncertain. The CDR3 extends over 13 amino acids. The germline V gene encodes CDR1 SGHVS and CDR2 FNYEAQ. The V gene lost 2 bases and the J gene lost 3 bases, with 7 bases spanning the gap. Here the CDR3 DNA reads TGTGCCAGCAGCTTACAGGCGGAAGAGACCCAGTACTTC. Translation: CASSLQAEETQYF.

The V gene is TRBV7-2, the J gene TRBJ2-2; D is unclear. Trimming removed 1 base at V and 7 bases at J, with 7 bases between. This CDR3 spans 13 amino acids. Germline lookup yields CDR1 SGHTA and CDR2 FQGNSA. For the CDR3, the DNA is TGTGCCAGCAGCTTAGATCTAATCGGGGAGCTGTTTTTT. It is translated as CASSLDLIGELFF.

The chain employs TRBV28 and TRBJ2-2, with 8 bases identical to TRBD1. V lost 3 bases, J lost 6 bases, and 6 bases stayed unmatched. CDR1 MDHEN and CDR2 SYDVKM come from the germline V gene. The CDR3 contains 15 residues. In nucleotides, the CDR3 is TGTGCCAGCAGTTTCTTGACAGGGGTCGCCGGGGAGCTGTTTTTT. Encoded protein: CASSFLTGVAGELFF.